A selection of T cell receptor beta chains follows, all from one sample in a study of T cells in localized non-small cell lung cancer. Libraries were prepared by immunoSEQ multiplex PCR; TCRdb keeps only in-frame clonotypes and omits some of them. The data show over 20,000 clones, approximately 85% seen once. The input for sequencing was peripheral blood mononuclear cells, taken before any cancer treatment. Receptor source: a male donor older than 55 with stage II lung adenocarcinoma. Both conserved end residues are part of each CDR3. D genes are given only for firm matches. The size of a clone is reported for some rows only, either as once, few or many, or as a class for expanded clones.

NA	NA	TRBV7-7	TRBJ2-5	TGTGCTAGCAGCACCTCCACTGGACCCCAGGAGACCCAGTACTTC	CASSTSTGPQETQYF
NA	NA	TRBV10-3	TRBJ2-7	TGTGCCATCAGGACCAGTTCCTACGAGCAGTACTTC	CAIRTSSYEQYF
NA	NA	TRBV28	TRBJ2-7	TGTGCCAGCAGTTTGTTTCTTCAGTACGGCGAGCAGTACTTC	CASSLFLQYGEQYF
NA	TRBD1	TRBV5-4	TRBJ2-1	TGTGCCAGCAGGGGGGTTGCAGGGGGCCGGTTCTTC	CASRGVAGGRFF
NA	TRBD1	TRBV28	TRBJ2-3	TGTGCCAGCAGTTTGGGTATACCGGGACAGGGAAAAGATACGCAGTATTTT	CASSLGIPGQGKDTQYF
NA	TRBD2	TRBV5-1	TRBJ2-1	TGCGCCAGCAGCTTGGGTAGCGGGAGGGCCACTGAGCAGTTCTTC	CASSLGSGRATEQFF
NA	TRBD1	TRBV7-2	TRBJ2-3	TGTGCCAGCAGCTACGACAGGGGGCGGGTTACGCAGTATTTT	CASSYDRGRVTQYF
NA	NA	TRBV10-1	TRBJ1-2	TGCGCCAGCAGTGAGTACGGAGCACGGTTGGATGGCTACACCTTC	CASSEYGARLDGYTF
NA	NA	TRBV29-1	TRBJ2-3	TGCAGCGTTGACTCGGCGGGGGATACGCAGTATTTT	CSVDSAGDTQYF
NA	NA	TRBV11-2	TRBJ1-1	TGTGCCAGCAGCCCTACTTACACTGAAGCTTTCTTT	CASSPTYTEAFF
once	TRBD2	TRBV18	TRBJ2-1	TGTGCCAGCTCCCCATTCGGCGGGAGCTCCTACAATGAGCAGTTCTTC	CASSPFGGSSYNEQFF
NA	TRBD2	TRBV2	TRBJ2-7	TGTGCCAGCGGATTTCTAGCGGGAGTGCTGTTCGAGCAGTACTTC	CASGFLAGVLFEQYF
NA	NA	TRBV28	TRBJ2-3	TGTGCCACTCTGGCCCTCAGCACAGATACGCAGTATTTT	CATLALSTDTQYF
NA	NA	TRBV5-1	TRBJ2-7	TGCGCCAGCAGCTTGTTGAATCGAGGCACGGTAGCCGAGCAGTACTTC	CASSLLNRGTVAEQYF
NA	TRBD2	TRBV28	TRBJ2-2	TGTGCCAGCAGTAAGGGGACTATGAGGACCGGGGAGCTGTTTTTT	CASSKGTMRTGELFF
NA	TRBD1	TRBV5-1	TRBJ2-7	TGCGCCAGCAGCTTGGATCAGGGGGTCTACGAGCAGTACTTC	CASSLDQGVYEQYF
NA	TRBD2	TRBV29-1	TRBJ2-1	TGCAGCGTTGGGAAAGCGGGAGGGCCTAAAAATGAGCAGTTCTTC	CSVGKAGGPKNEQFF
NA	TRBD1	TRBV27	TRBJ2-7	TGTGCCAGCAGTCCTTGGGACAGGCATACGTACGAGCAGTACTTC	CASSPWDRHTYEQYF
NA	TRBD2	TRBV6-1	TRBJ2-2	TGTGCCAGCTCTAGCGGGAGAGTCGGGGAGCTGTTTTTT	CASSSGRVGELFF
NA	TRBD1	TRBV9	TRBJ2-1	TGTGCCAGCAGCGCATCCGGGACAGGGGTTAGGTATGAGCAGTTCTTC	CASSASGTGVRYEQFF
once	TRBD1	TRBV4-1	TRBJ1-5	TGCGCCAGCAGCCTAGGGACAGCGAAAATCCAGCCCCAGCATTTT	CASSLGTAKIQPQHF
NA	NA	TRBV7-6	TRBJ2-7	TGTGCCAGCAGCGTATCCGGGACTCTAGGGGCCTACGAGCAGTACTTC	CASSVSGTLGAYEQYF